Detailed here is one T cell receptor (beta chain). Its antigen is currently unknown. The PCR had 60 Vbeta and 13 Jbeta primers. Repertoires were generated with immunoSEQ multiplex PCR, while TCRdb's copy carries only in-frame clones and drops some. The repertoire includes fewer than 200,000 clones, around 83% of them detected once, and about 2.1% sits in the top ten. The sample is drawn from a study of cytomegalovirus exposure and HLA in healthy donors. Notes on the study in general: The classifier was said to identify cytomegalovirus status with high specificity and sensitivity. Across donors, most TCRs were seen rarely, yet some public ones were widespread. The number of N-insertions in an Asian-associated ancestry cluster was reportedly below the 666-donor mean in a later analysis.

The CDR3 covers 15 residues. V dropped 4 bases and J dropped 4; count of bases not matched to a gene: 6. Germline assignment: CDR1 MRHNA and CDR2 SNTAGT. The chain has TRBV6-4 and TRBJ2-3; TRBD1 matches at 9 bases. The sample comprised PBMCs. The receptor was derived from a man younger than 35 in good health and CMV-seropositive. In DNA form, the CDR3 reads TGTGCCAGCAGTGTGGAACAGGGGGCGGCAGATACGCAGTATTTT. Its protein is CASSVEQGAADTQYF.